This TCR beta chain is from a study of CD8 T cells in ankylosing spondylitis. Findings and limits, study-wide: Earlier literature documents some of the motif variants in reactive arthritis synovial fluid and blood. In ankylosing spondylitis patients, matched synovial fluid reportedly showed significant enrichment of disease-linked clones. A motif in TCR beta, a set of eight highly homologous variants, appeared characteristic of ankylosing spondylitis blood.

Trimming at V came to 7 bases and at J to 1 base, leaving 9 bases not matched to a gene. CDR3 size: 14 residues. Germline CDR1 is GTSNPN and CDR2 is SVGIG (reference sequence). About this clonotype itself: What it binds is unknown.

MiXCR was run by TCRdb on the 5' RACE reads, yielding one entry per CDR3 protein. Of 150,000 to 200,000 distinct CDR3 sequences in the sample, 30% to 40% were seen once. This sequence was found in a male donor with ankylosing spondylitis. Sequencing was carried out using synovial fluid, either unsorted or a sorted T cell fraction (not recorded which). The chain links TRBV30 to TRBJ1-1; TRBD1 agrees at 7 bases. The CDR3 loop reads CALLTGYGNTEAFF. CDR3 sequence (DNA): TGTGCCTTACTGACAGGGTATGGGAACACTGAAGCTTTCTTT.